The source of this TCR beta chain is a study of blood T cells in healthy people across ages. CDR3 length equals 13 residues. Germline V CDR1 and CDR2: DFQATT, SNEGSKA (reference sequence). V lost 8 bases and J lost 8, with 18 bases in between. Sample-barcoded 5' priming and a J-beta primer mix drove a second PCR of roughly 6 to 12 cycles. MiXCR, applied by TCRdb to the 5' RACE reads, yields one record per CDR3 protein. The table lists fewer than 2 million distinct CDR3 sequences, around 42% of them singletons, with 23% in the top ten. What was sequenced was blood. The J gene is TRBJ1-4, the V gene TRBV20-1, with a weak D call TRBD1 (5 bases). The source is a human donor in good health. CDR3 DNA: TGCAGTATCGAGGAGGGGCCGGGGGAAAAACTGTTTTTT. The encoded protein is CSIEEGPGEKLFF.